This note documents a single TCR beta chain sequence. This record comes from a study of blood T cell repertoires in COVID-19. Across the whole study: Both acute and convalescent COVID-19 samples were obtained from the United States, Italy and Spain. In each case, the material was cDNA or gDNA derived from T cells, B-cell-depleted T cells, or PBMCs.

The length of the CDR3 is 15 residues. Germline values: CDR1 SGHRS, CDR2 YFSETQ. The J segment lost 5 bases and the V segment lost 2 bases, leaving 7 bases of the junction unmatched. In the original processing: From reference gene primer amplification, estimates of nucleated cell counts were derived. Sequenced by immunoSEQ multiplex PCR; TCRdb stores in-frame clones only, minus some. That table gives V, J and clone size, and the DNA gave D and trimming. In the table there are under 80,000 clones, around 86% of which are singletons. The rearrangement joins TRBV5-1 to TRBJ2-3; 8 bases agree with TRBD2. Sequenced input: peripheral blood. This TCR was recovered from an older man with acute or convalescent COVID-19. CDR3: CASSLWLAGGDTQYF. CDR3 coding DNA: TGCGCCAGCAGCTTATGGCTAGCGGGTGGAGATACGCAGTATTTT.